A selection of T cell receptor beta chains follows, all from one sample in a study of shared clonotypes between healthy human individuals. TCRdb's copy holds only in-frame clones and misses some; the assay was immunoSEQ multiplex PCR. The data contain millions of clones, around 90% of them singletons. Sequencing was carried out using naive CD4+ T cells sorted from blood. The receptors stem from a man between 18 and 35 years old in good health. The CDR3 runs from the conserved cysteine through the conserved F or W. D genes are given only for firm matches. Size is omitted from some rows. Given values are once, few, many or a class for expanded clones.

D,size,J,V,CDR3,DNA
NA,NA,TRBJ1-5,TRBV2,CASSALGAGQPQHF,TGTGCCAGCAGTGCTTTGGGGGCTGGTCAGCCCCAGCATTTT
NA,NA,TRBJ2-7,TRBV10-3,CAITHSGTGEQYF,TGTGCCATCACCCATAGCGGGACAGGCGAGCAGTACTTC
TRBD1,NA,TRBJ1-3,TRBV6-5,CASSRSRDRGNTIYF,TGTGCCAGCAGTCGCTCCCGGGACAGAGGAAACACCATATATTTT
NA,NA,TRBJ2-7,TRBV28,CASSLSRAYEQYF,TGTGCCAGCAGTTTGTCCAGGGCCTACGAGCAGTACTTC
NA,NA,TRBJ2-7,TRBV7-9,CASSLYLYEQYF,TGTGCCAGCAGCTTGTACCTCTACGAGCAGTACTTC
NA,NA,TRBJ2-2,TRBV7-2,CASSSQGTGELFF,TGTGCCAGCAGCTCCCAGGGGACCGGGGAGCTGTTTTTT
NA,NA,TRBJ2-6,TRBV5-1,CASSPTPSAPRGANVLTF,TGCGCCAGCAGCCCTACCCCTAGCGCGCCCCGTGGGGCCAACGTCCTGACTTTC
NA,NA,TRBJ1-4,TRBV30,CAWSGEKLFF,TGTGCCTGGAGTGGGGAAAAACTGTTTTTT
TRBD1,NA,TRBJ2-1,TRBV15,CATSRSKDRGFSEQFF,TGTGCCACCAGCAGATCGAAGGACAGGGGATTCAGTGAGCAGTTCTTC
NA,NA,TRBJ2-5,TRBV11-2,CASSLGGAGTQYF,TGTGCCAGCAGCTTAGGGGGGGCGGGGACCCAGTACTTC
TRBD1,NA,TRBJ2-1,TRBV7-2,CASSTQTGTDEQFF,TGTGCCAGCAGTACCCAGACAGGGACGGATGAGCAGTTCTTC
TRBD1,NA,TRBJ1-6,TRBV30,CAWSPDRTSSYNSPLHF,TGTGCCTGGAGTCCGGACAGGACGAGCTCCTATAATTCACCCCTCCACTTT
NA,once,TRBJ1-2,TRBV28,CASRSPGPYGYTF,TGTGCCAGCAGATCCCCGGGCCCCTATGGCTACACCTTC
NA,NA,TRBJ2-7,TRBV11-3,CASSLRSHYEQYF,TGTGCCAGCAGCTTAAGAAGTCACTACGAGCAGTACTTC
NA,NA,TRBJ2-5,TRBV7-6,CASSLALLETQYF,TGTGCCAGCAGCTTAGCGTTATTGGAGACCCAGTACTTC
TRBD2,NA,TRBJ2-7,TRBV6-1,CASSDSGSESEQYF,TGTGCCAGCAGTGATAGCGGGAGTGAGTCCGAGCAGTACTTC
TRBD2,NA,TRBJ2-7,TRBV18,CASQLTSGPSYEQYF,TGTGCCAGCCAACTGACTAGCGGACCTTCCTACGAGCAGTACTTC
NA,few,TRBJ1-1,TRBV5-6,CASSWQGSTEAFF,TGTGCCAGCAGCTGGCAGGGTTCTACTGAAGCTTTCTTT
TRBD2,NA,TRBJ2-7,TRBV27,CASSLSLLAASYEQYF,TGTGCCAGCAGTTTATCCCTACTAGCGGCTTCCTACGAGCAGTACTTC
NA,NA,TRBJ2-2,TRBV19,CASTPLLATGELFF,TGTGCCAGTACGCCCTTACTAGCTACCGGGGAGCTGTTTTTT
TRBD2,NA,TRBJ2-1,TRBV11-2,CASSLVVSGRAGNEQFF,TGTGCCAGCAGCTTAGTAGTGAGCGGGAGGGCCGGGAATGAGCAGTTCTTC
NA,NA,TRBJ2-7,TRBV6-1,CASSLTGSHHEQYF,TGTGCCAGCAGCTTGACAGGCTCTCATCACGAGCAGTACTTC
NA,NA,TRBJ2-3,TRBV6-1,CASSDGRGTDTQYF,TGTGCCAGCAGTGACGGGCGGGGCACAGATACGCAGTATTTT
TRBD1,NA,TRBJ1-1,TRBV7-2,CASSLGRQGAGAFF,TGTGCCAGCAGCTTAGGAAGACAGGGGGCAGGGGCTTTCTTT
TRBD1,once,TRBJ1-5,TRBV7-8,CASSRADRADQPQHF,TGTGCCAGCAGCCGAGCGGACAGGGCAGATCAGCCCCAGCATTTT
NA,NA,TRBJ1-4,TRBV5-6,CASSFDWEGEKLFF,TGTGCCAGCAGCTTTGACTGGGAGGGAGAAAAACTGTTTTTT
NA,NA,TRBJ2-1,TRBV10-3,CAISESLTLRKANEQFF,TGTGCCATCAGTGAGTCACTGACGCTACGAAAAGCCAATGAGCAGTTCTTC
NA,NA,TRBJ1-6,TRBV10-3,CAISELAGNNSPLHF,TGTGCCATCAGTGAATTAGCAGGGAATAATTCACCCCTCCACTTT
NA,NA,TRBJ1-1,TRBV6-1,CASRKGRNTEAFF,TGTGCCAGCAGGAAAGGTCGGAACACTGAAGCTTTCTTT
TRBD1,NA,TRBJ1-3,TRBV7-2,CASSSQTGAGNTIYF,TGTGCCAGCAGCTCTCAGACAGGGGCTGGAAACACCATATATTTT
TRBD1,NA,TRBJ1-4,TRBV19,CASSLGTGGYEKLFF,TGTGCCAGTAGCCTGGGGACAGGGGGTTATGAAAAACTGTTTTTT
NA,NA,TRBJ1-3,TRBV6-1,CASSEGAGAGNTIYF,TGTGCCAGCAGTGAAGGGGCAGGGGCTGGAAACACCATATATTTT
NA,NA,TRBJ2-2,TRBV5-4,CASSSFPNTGELFF,TGTGCCAGCAGCTCCTTTCCGAACACCGGGGAGCTGTTTTTT
TRBD2,NA,TRBJ2-3,TRBV10-1,CARRPGGAGQTSTDTQYF,TGCGCCAGACGGCCGGGAGGAGCGGGGCAGACTAGCACAGATACGCAGTATTTT
NA,few,TRBJ1-5,TRBV18,CASSPPGEQPQHF,TGTGCCAGCTCACCACCTGGGGAGCAGCCCCAGCATTTT
NA,NA,TRBJ1-5,TRBV18,CASSPGSNQPQHF,TGTGCCAGCTCACCGGGGAGCAATCAGCCCCAGCATTTT
NA,NA,TRBJ2-7,TRBV30,CAGYFKGGNSYEQYF,TGTGCCGGATACTTCAAAGGGGGGAACTCCTACGAGCAGTACTTC
TRBD1,NA,TRBJ1-5,TRBV13,CASSLRTGGNQPQHF,TGTGCCAGCAGCTTACGGACAGGGGGCAATCAGCCCCAGCATTTT
TRBD1,NA,TRBJ1-2,TRBV28,CASGRQGAYGYTF,TGTGCCAGCGGAAGACAGGGAGCCTATGGCTACACCTTC
NA,once,TRBJ1-1,TRBV28,CASGSRAPTEAFF,TGTGCCAGTGGGAGCAGGGCGCCGACTGAAGCTTTCTTT
NA,once,TRBJ2-7,TRBV18,CASSPSQGTYEQYF,TGTGCCAGCTCACCGAGTCAGGGGACCTACGAGCAGTACTTC
NA,NA,TRBJ2-3,TRBV11-2,CASSLVSGVSTDTQYF,TGTGCCAGCAGCTTAGTGTCGGGAGTTAGTACAGATACGCAGTATTTT
NA,NA,TRBJ2-7,TRBV6-1,CASSPQPVGAYEQYF,TGTGCCAGCAGTCCTCAACCCGTGGGGGCCTACGAGCAGTACTTC
NA,NA,TRBJ1-6,TRBV28,CASSLKVVPNHF,TGTGCCAGCAGTTTAAAGGTGGTGCCCAACCACTTT
NA,once,TRBJ2-5,TRBV5-4,CASSFVSGGQETQYF,TGTGCCAGCAGCTTCGTCAGCGGTGGCCAAGAGACCCAGTACTTC
NA,once,TRBJ1-4,TRBV12-5,CASGLVTGGEKLFF,TGTGCTAGTGGTTTGGTCACGGGAGGGGAAAAACTGTTTTTT
TRBD1,NA,TRBJ1-1,TRBV11-2,CASSLGGRQGKVKTEAFF,TGTGCCAGCAGCTTAGGAGGGAGACAGGGTAAGGTGAAGACTGAAGCTTTCTTT
NA,NA,TRBJ1-2,TRBV27,CASSPSLGRGTDGYTF,TGTGCCAGCAGTCCCTCCCTAGGCAGGGGAACCGATGGCTACACCTTC
NA,NA,TRBJ1-2,TRBV7-2,CASSLGNGPSYGYTF,TGTGCCAGCAGCTTAGGGAATGGTCCCTCCTATGGCTACACCTTC
NA,NA,TRBJ2-7,TRBV19,CASSSRGLGPYEQYF,TGTGCCAGTAGTTCGAGGGGCCTTGGGCCCTACGAGCAGTACTTC